One sample yielded the 13 T cell receptor beta chains listed below, sequenced in a study of CD8 T cells in ankylosing spondylitis. A single record per CDR3 protein comes from TCRdb applying MiXCR to the 5' RACE reads. The sample holds about 160,000 distinct CDR3 sequences, approximately 16% seen once. The sequencing sample was made of blood, either unsorted or a sorted T cell fraction (not recorded which). Every receptor here comes from a male donor with ankylosing spondylitis or in good health (not recorded which).

The V gene is TRBV7-2, the J gene TRBJ2-1, with TRBD2 matching 7 bases. The V and J ends lost 5 bases and 0 bases, in that order; junction bases with no gene match: 10. The V gene's germline CDR1 is SGHTA and CDR2 FQGNSA. The length of the CDR3 is 17 residues. The CDR3 is CASSLHGSGSSYNEQFF. CDR3 DNA sequence: TGTGCCAGCAGCCTGCACGGTAGCGGGTCCTCCTACAATGAGCAGTTCTTC.

This clonotype was found many times. The chain is built from TRBV5-1 and TRBJ1-1, with a tentative D call TRBD1 (5 bases). There are 14 residues in the CDR3. Germline V CDR1 and CDR2: SGHRS, YFSETQ. The ends were cut back, 4 bases at V and 4 bases at J, with 14 bases in the middle. As DNA, the CDR3 is TGCGCCAGCAGCGCCCTTGTGGGGGGCACTGAAGCTTTCTTT. It specifies CASSALVGGTEAFF. The whole variable domain, remainder taken from reference TRBV5-1 and TRBJ1-1, is KAGVTQTPRYLIKTRGQQVTLSCSPISGHRSVSWYQQTPGQGLQFLFEYFSETQRNKGNFPGRFSGRQFSNSRSEMNVSTLELGDSALYLCASSALVGGTEAFFGQGTRLTVV.

This clonotype was found many times. This chain links TRBV10-2 with TRBJ1-1; 7 nucleotides match TRBD1. Germline V CDR1 and CDR2: WSHSY, SAAADI. CDR3 length equals 14 residues. Losses at the gene ends were 5 bases for V and 1 base for J; bases not matched to a gene: 4. The CDR3 loop reads CASSRGQRNTEAFF. The CDR3 DNA reads TGCGCCAGCAGTCGGGGACAGAGGAACACTGAAGCTTTCTTT.

This clonotype has at least ten counts. This sequence joins TRBV20-1 and TRBJ2-7, with D possibly being TRBD1 (6 bases). In germline, CDR1 is DFQATT, CDR2 SNEGSKA (reference sequence). Trimming cost V 6 bases and J 7 bases, with 22 bases left between them. There are 14 residues in the CDR3. The CDR3 bases are TGCAGTGCGGAGGACAGTCAGGATAATGTAGAGCAGTACTTC. It is translated as CSAEDSQDNVEQYF.

This clonotype has only a few counts. This chain connects TRBV4-2 to TRBJ1-2, with 7 bases lining up with TRBD1. The V and J ends lost 2 bases and 8 bases, in that order; junction bases with no gene match: 5. The CDR3 loop spans 13 amino acids. Germline CDR1 LGHNA, CDR2 YNFKEQ. CDR3 sequence: CASSQRTGGGYTF. The CDR3 DNA reads TGTGCCAGCAGCCAAAGGACAGGAGGGGGCTACACCTTC.

This rearrangement joins TRBV13 to TRBJ2-7; D might be TRBD1 (6 bases). This CDR3 has 15 residues. V shed 5 bases and J shed 4 bases, with 18 bases lying between them. The V gene's germline CDR1 is PRHDT and CDR2 FYEKMQ (reference sequence). CDR3 sequence: CASSVEGDQGYEQYF. DNA for the CDR3: TGTGCCAGCAGCGTAGAGGGGGATCAGGGGTACGAGCAGTACTTC.

The rearrangement links TRBV6-1 to TRBJ1-6, with a possible D match to TRBD1 (6 bases). From germline, CDR1 is MNHNS and CDR2 SASEGT. This CDR3 region has 15 residues. The V gene lost 5 bases and the J gene lost 9 bases, with 17 bases spanning the gap. CDR3 DNA sequence: TGTGCCAGCAGTCAAGGGGACAACAAATTTTCACCCCTCCACTTT. Amino acids: CASSQGDNKFSPLHF.

In regard to this clonotype: With a much larger clone just one base away, this may be a read error. V gene TRBV7-8 combines with J gene TRBJ1-4, with D unresolved. Germline V gives CDR1 SGHVS, CDR2 FQNEAQ. The CDR3 is 12 amino acids. CDR3 sequence (DNA): TGTGCCAGCAGTCCACTTCGGGAAACACTGTTTTTT. Its protein product is CASSPLRETLFF. The variable domain in full, completed from reference TRBV7-8 and TRBJ1-4, reads GAGVSQSPRYKVAKRGQDVALRCDPISGHVSLFWYQQALGQGPEFLTYFQNEAQLDKSGLPSDRFFAERPEGSVSTLKIQRTQQEDSAVYLCASSPLRETLFFGSGTQLSVL.

This clonotype was picked up a small number of times. The gene calls are TRBV6-1 and TRBJ2-7; D gene uncertain. Trimming pared 5 bases from V and 3 bases from J, leaving 11 bases between. Germline lookup yields CDR1 MNHNS and CDR2 SASEGT. CDR3 length: 13 amino acids. CDR3 nucleotides: TGTGCCAGCAGTATAACCGACTTCTACGAGCAGTACTTC. Encoded protein: CASSITDFYEQYF.

A few counts support this clonotype. This chain connects TRBV28 to TRBJ2-4; D call uncertain. V was cut by 5 bases and J by 2 bases, with 16 bases left in between. Germline V CDR1 and CDR2: MDHEN, SYDVKM. The CDR3 spans 16 residues. CDR3 sequence (DNA): TGTGCCAGCAGTCCGGAGACACTTGGGTCCAAAAACATTCAGTACTTC. This translates into CASSPETLGSKNIQYF.

This clonotype was counted at least ten times. This chain links TRBV5-1 with TRBJ2-1, with D maybe TRBD2 (5 bases). Trimming removed 2 bases from V and 1 base from J, with 10 bases in between. Germline CDR1 and CDR2: SGHRS and YFSETQ. The CDR3 runs to 15 residues. CDR3 DNA: TGCGCCAGCAGCTTCCTAGCCGCTTCCTACAATGAGCAGTTCTTC. Amino acid sequence: CASSFLAASYNEQFF.

This rearrangement joins TRBV6-5 to TRBJ1-5, with 9 bases identical to TRBD1. The CDR3 sequence is 14 residues long. The germline gives CDR1 MNHEY, CDR2 SVGAGI. V was clipped by 2 bases and J by 6 bases; unmatched bases: 2. As DNA, the CDR3 is TGTGCCAGCAGTTACGGACAGGGGAGTCAGCCCCAGCATTTT. It codes for CASSYGQGSQPQHF.

Details on this clonotype: This could be a read error, since a much larger clone is one nucleotide away. V and J are TRBV20-1 and TRBJ2-3; D remains unclear. V was shortened by 1 base and J by 7 bases, with 18 bases between the two germline ends. CDR1 and CDR2 (germline): DFQATT, SNEGSKA (reference sequence). The CDR3 is 15 amino acids. This CDR3 reads CSARVDVVRVNTQYF. CDR3 nucleotide sequence: TGCAGTGCTAGAGTTGACGTGGTCCGGGTCAATACGCAGTATTTT.